A single sample gave rise to the 22 T cell receptor beta chains below, sequenced in a study of beta chain features in type 1 diabetes. For these receptors, no antigen is known. Reverse transcription of all isolated RNA meant that expressed TCRB transcripts were sequenced. The table came from immunoSEQ multiplex PCR; TCRdb's copy has only in-frame clones and leaves some out. The sample shows a few hundred thousand clones, 13% to 15% of them seen only once. Study-wide findings and caveats: Type 1 diabetes patients had TCRB CDR3s that were shorter (moderately but significantly so) in all four CD4+ subsets.

The sequencing input was naive CD4+ T cells from blood. The receptors come from a man under 40 with type 1 diabetes.

This clone has a handful of counts. V gene TRBV7-2 combines with J gene TRBJ2-7; D possibly corresponds to TRBD1 (6 bases). The germline gives CDR1 SGHTA, CDR2 FQGNSA. The germline V and J ends were trimmed by 6 bases and 0 bases, with 12 bases remaining between them. The CDR3 is 14 residues long. The CDR3 DNA is TGTGCCAGCAGTTACGACAGGAGCTCCTACGAGCAGTACTTC. The encoded protein is CASSYDRSSYEQYF.

The V call is TRBV7-2, the J call TRBJ2-1; weak D call: TRBD2 (6 bases). The CDR3 is 13 amino acids. Germline V gene data show CDR1 as SGHTA and CDR2 as FQGNSA. The V end was cut by 5 bases, the J end by 9 bases, with 14 bases between. In nucleotides, the CDR3 is TGTGCCAGCAGCCAGACTAGTCTGAGTGAGCAGTTCTTC. It is translated as CASSQTSLSEQFF. Full variable domain (rest looked up from reference TRBV7-2 and TRBJ2-1): GAGVSQSPSNKVTEKGKDVELRCDPISGHTALYWYRQSLGQGLEFLIYFQGNSAPDKSGLPSDRFSAERTGGSVSTLTIQRTQQEDSAVYLCASSQTSLSEQFFGPGTRLTVL.

The table lists this clone with a few counts. V usage is TRBV4-1 and J usage is TRBJ2-7, with no clear D. V shed 1 base and J shed 2 bases, with 12 bases lying between them. Germline lookup yields CDR1 MGHRA and CDR2 YSYEKL. This CDR3 has 15 amino acids. CDR3 amino acids: CASSQGEAYPYEQYF. CDR3 DNA sequence: TGCGCCAGCAGCCAAGGTGAAGCATACCCCTACGAGCAGTACTTC.

The chain has TRBV9 and TRBJ2-5; the D gene is possibly TRBD2 (5 bases). This CDR3 is 15 amino acids long. With 3 bases removed from V and 1 base from J, the gap between germline ends came to 13 bases. Germline V gives CDR1 SGDLS, CDR2 YYNGEE. As DNA, the CDR3 is TGTGCCAGCAGCGCGATGCAGCGGCTCCAAGAGACCCAGTACTTC. This gives the protein CASSAMQRLQETQYF.

This clone was seen a handful of times. The chain joins TRBV28 to TRBJ1-1; no firm D call. Per the germline V gene, CDR1 is MDHEN and CDR2 is SYDVKM. This CDR3 is built from 14 residues. The germline V and J ends were trimmed by 3 bases and 3 bases, with 11 bases remaining between them. CDR3 loop: CASSLYVADTEAFF. The CDR3 DNA sequence: TGTGCCAGCAGTTTGTACGTCGCGGACACTGAAGCTTTCTTT.

The chain employs TRBV14 and TRBJ2-2; the match to TRBD1 covers 9 bases. The J segment lost 4 bases and the V segment lost 6 bases, leaving 12 bases of the junction unmatched. CDR1 is SGHDN and CDR2 is FVKESK in the germline V gene. The length of the CDR3 is 17 residues. The CDR3 is CASSRHRDREVTGELFF. CDR3 coding DNA: TGTGCCAGCAGTCGGCACCGGGACAGGGAGGTCACCGGGGAGCTGTTTTTT.

This clone was seen a few times. This rearrangement joins TRBV20-1 to TRBJ2-7, with D unclear. The length of the CDR3 is 11 residues. Germline CDR1 DFQATT, CDR2 SNEGSKA (reference sequence). V lost 4 bases, J lost 6 bases, and 10 bases lay in between. CDR3 protein: CSATSPREQYF. In DNA, the CDR3 is TGCAGTGCTACCAGTCCTCGCGAGCAGTACTTC.

The gene calls are TRBV7-9 and TRBJ2-2; D gene unclear. This CDR3 region has 11 residues. Per the germline V gene, CDR1 is SEHNR and CDR2 is FQNEAQ (reference sequence). Trimming pared 5 bases from V and 7 bases from J, leaving 5 bases between. DNA for the CDR3: TGTGCCAGCAGCCGTATCGGGGAGCTGTTTTTT. It codes for CASSRIGELFF.

V gene TRBV28 combines with J gene TRBJ2-7; 12 bases line up with TRBD1. The germline CDR1 and CDR2 sequences are MDHEN and SYDVKM. V trimming: 3 bases; J trimming: 4 bases; junction bases outside the gene matches: 7. The CDR3 extends over 16 amino acids. The DNA of the CDR3 is TGTGCCAGCAGTTTTTCCCGGGACAGGGGGCAGTACGAGCAGTACTTC. This gives the protein CASSFSRDRGQYEQYF.

This chain uses TRBV4-1 with TRBJ2-1; D perhaps matches TRBD2 (5 bases). The germline V and J ends were trimmed by 8 bases and 5 bases, with 10 bases remaining between them. The CDR3 loop spans 12 amino acids. Germline V CDR1 and CDR2: MGHRA, YSYEKL. The CDR3 spells CASLRADNEQFF. The CDR3, as DNA: TGCGCCAGCCTCCGAGCGGACAATGAGCAGTTCTTC.

This clone was observed a few times. The CDR3 loop reads CASSDSRHGNTEAFF. For the CDR3, the DNA is TGTGCCAGCAGTGACTCCCGCCACGGGAACACTGAAGCTTTCTTT. This sequence joins TRBV25-1 and TRBJ1-1; D gene unclear. V was pared by 3 bases and J by 1 base, with 12 bases between. Germline V gene lookup returns CDR1 MGHDK and CDR2 SYGVNS. There are 15 residues in the CDR3. Combining the CDR3 with reference TRBV25-1 and TRBJ1-1 gives the whole variable domain EADIYQTPRYLVIGTGKKITLECSQTMGHDKMYWYQQDPGMELHLIHYSYGVNSTEKGDLSSESTVSRIRTEHFPLTLESARPSHTSQYLCASSDSRHGNTEAFFGQGTRLTVV.

The gene calls are TRBV28 and TRBJ2-5, with 8 positions matching TRBD2. J was trimmed by 10 bases and V by 6 bases; bases with no gene match: 19. In germline, CDR1 is MDHEN, CDR2 SYDVKM. The CDR3 is made up of 16 amino acids. This CDR3 reads CASRLTRQSRREGQYF. CDR3 sequence (DNA): TGTGCCAGCAGACTCACCCGACAGTCGCGCCGGGAGGGCCAGTACTTC.

V is TRBV30 and J is TRBJ2-1; 12 bases line up with TRBD2. Germline V gene sequence: CDR1 GTSNPN, CDR2 SVGIG (reference sequence). The CDR3 covers 14 residues. V lost 5 bases to trimming and J lost 8 bases; unmatched junction nucleotides: 7. The CDR3 here is CAWEFRLAGDEQFF. CDR3 coding DNA: TGTGCCTGGGAATTCCGACTAGCGGGGGATGAGCAGTTCTTC.

The chain has TRBV30 and TRBJ2-7, with a possible D match to TRBD2 (5 bases). The CDR3 totals 17 residues. V was trimmed by 0 bases and J by 3 bases, leaving 21 bases between them. From germline, CDR1 is GTSNPN and CDR2 SVGIG (reference sequence). The chain's CDR3 is CAWSVPQLAQRIYEQYF. The CDR3 DNA reads as TGTGCCTGGAGTGTACCGCAGCTCGCCCAGCGGATCTACGAGCAGTACTTC.

V gene TRBV14 combines with J gene TRBJ2-1, with 7 bases that match TRBD2. The length of the CDR3 is 14 residues. Germline V lookup: CDR1 SGHDN, CDR2 FVKESK. The V segment lost 5 bases and the J segment 12 bases; nucleotides outside the gene matches: 13. CDR3 nucleotides: TGTGCCAGCAGCTTTTACGGAGCGGGCGGGAGGCAGTTCTTC. Protein: CASSFYGAGGRQFF.

The chain uses TRBV2 and TRBJ2-7, with D possibly TRBD1 on 6 matching bases. Trimming took off 5 bases at V and 3 bases at J, with 17 bases between the two ends. The CDR3 contains 15 residues. Germline V gives CDR1 SNHLY, CDR2 FYNNEI. In nucleotides, the CDR3 is TGTGCCAGCAGTCAGGGGCAGGGAACCTTCTACGAGCAGTACTTC. Its translation: CASSQGQGTFYEQYF.

This clone came up a few times. The gene calls are TRBV6-6 and TRBJ2-1; 11 bases agree with TRBD2. From germline, CDR1 is MNHNY and CDR2 SVGAGI (reference sequence). V lost 6 bases to trimming and J lost 8 bases; unmatched junction nucleotides: 9. The CDR3 is 15 amino acids. CDR3 residues: CASSRLAGSSYEQFF. The DNA of the CDR3 is TGTGCCAGCAGCCGACTAGCGGGATCTTCGTATGAGCAGTTCTTC.

This clone appeared a few times. This rearrangement joins TRBV30 to TRBJ1-2; perhaps TRBD1 as D (5 bases). The CDR3 extends over 11 amino acids. Germline CDR1 and CDR2: GTSNPN and SVGIG (reference sequence). The V gene lost 6 bases and the J gene lost 9 bases, with 14 bases spanning the gap. This chain's CDR3 is CACLRGNSYTF. For the CDR3, the DNA is TGTGCCTGTCTCCGGGGGAATAGCTACACCTTC.

This chain connects TRBV4-2 to TRBJ2-1, with D possibly TRBD1 on 7 matching bases. Germline loops: CDR1 LGHNA, CDR2 YNFKEQ. CDR3 length: 16 residues. Trimming left V 3 bases short and J 3 bases short, with 15 bases between. The DNA for the CDR3 is TGTGCCAGCAGCCAGGAGGGACAGACTATCTACAATGAGCAGTTCTTC. Translation: CASSQEGQTIYNEQFF.

V and J are TRBV29-1 and TRBJ2-3; no firm D call. Germline CDR1 reads SQVTM; CDR2 reads ANQGSEA. The CDR3 extends over 14 amino acids. Trimming pared 7 bases from V and 0 bases from J, leaving 14 bases between. This chain's CDR3 is CSGRHGTSTDTQYF. As DNA, the CDR3 is TGCAGCGGTAGACATGGAACTAGCACAGATACGCAGTATTTT.

The chain links TRBV7-7 to TRBJ2-5; TRBD2 agrees at 12 bases. The CDR3 consists of 15 residues. The ends lost 5 bases at V and 5 bases at J; junction bases unmatched: 6. CDR1 is SSHAT and CDR2 is FNYEAQ in the germline V gene (reference sequence). CDR3 amino acids: CASSPGLAGPETQYF. The CDR3 DNA sequence: TGTGCCAGCAGCCCTGGACTAGCGGGGCCCGAGACCCAGTACTTC.

A few counts support this clone. The rearrangement joins TRBV7-9 to TRBJ1-1; 10 nucleotides match TRBD1. This CDR3 is 14 amino acids long. After removal of 2 bases from V and 7 bases from J, the junction contained 4 bases not matched to a gene. From germline, CDR1 is SEHNR and CDR2 FQNEAQ (reference sequence). CDR3 in DNA: TGTGCCAGCAGCTTATCCGGGACAGGGGATGAAGCTTTCTTT. Its protein is CASSLSGTGDEAFF.